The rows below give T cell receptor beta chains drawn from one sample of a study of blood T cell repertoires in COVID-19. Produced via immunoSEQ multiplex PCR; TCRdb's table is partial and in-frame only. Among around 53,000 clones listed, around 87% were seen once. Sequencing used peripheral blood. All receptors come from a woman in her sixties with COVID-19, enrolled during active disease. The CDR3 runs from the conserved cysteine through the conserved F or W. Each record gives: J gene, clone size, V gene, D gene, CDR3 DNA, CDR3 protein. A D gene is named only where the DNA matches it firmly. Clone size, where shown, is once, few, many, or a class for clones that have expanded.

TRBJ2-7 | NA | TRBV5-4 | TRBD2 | TGTGCCAGCAGCCGATCTCAAACTAGCGGGAGCTCCTACGAGCAGTACTTC | CASSRSQTSGSSYEQYF
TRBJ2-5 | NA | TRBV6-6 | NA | TGTGCCAGCAGTTACTCGCGGTACCTGGAGACCCAGTACTTC | CASSYSRYLETQYF
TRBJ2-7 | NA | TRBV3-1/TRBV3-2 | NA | TGTGCCAGCAGCCAAGTACACCGTGGACTAACCATGCAGTACTTC | CASSQVHRGLTMQYF
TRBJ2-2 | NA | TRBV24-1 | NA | TGTGCCACCAGTGATTGGCAGGCTACGAACACCGGGGAGCTGTTTTTT | CATSDWQATNTGELFF
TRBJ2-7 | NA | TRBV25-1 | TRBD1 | TGTGCCAGCAGTGACTGGACAGGGGGTGTTCCAGGGGAAGAGCAGTACTTC | CASSDWTGGVPGEEQYF
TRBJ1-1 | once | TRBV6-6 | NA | TGTGCCAGCAGTTACTATGGAGGGGCCACTGAAGCTTTCTTT | CASSYYGGATEAFF
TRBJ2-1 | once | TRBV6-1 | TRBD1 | TGTGCCAGCAGTGAAGAGGGGGCATTAGGTGAGCAGTTCTTC | CASSEEGALGEQFF
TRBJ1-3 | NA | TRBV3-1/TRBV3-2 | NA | TGTGCCAGCAGCCAAAATGCAGGCTCTGGAAACACCATATATTTT | CASSQNAGSGNTIYF
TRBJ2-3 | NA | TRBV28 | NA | TGTGCCAGCAGTTCCGTCGGGGCAGATACGCAGTATTTT | CASSSVGADTQYF
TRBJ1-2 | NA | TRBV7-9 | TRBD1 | TGTGCCAGCAGCCTAGGAGGGGGCCATGGCTACACCTTC | CASSLGGGHGYTF
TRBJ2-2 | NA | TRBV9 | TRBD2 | TGTGCCAGCAGCGTAAGACTAGCGGGGATTTCCGGGGAGCTGTTTTTT | CASSVRLAGISGELFF
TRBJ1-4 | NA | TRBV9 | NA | TGTGCCAGCAGCGTGGACAGTAATGAAAAACTGTTTTTT | CASSVDSNEKLFF
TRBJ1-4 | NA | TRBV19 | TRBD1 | TGTGCCAGTAGTATTTCCGGGACAGGAGGCGAAAAACTGTTTTTT | CASSISGTGGEKLFF
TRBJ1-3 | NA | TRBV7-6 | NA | TGTGCCAGCAGCTTTTCTGAGGGCACCATATATTTT | CASSFSEGTIYF
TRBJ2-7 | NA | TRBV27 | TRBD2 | TGTGCCAGCAGCCACCCCCCGGGACTAGCTAATTACGAGCAGTACTTC | CASSHPPGLANYEQYF
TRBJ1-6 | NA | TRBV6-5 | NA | TGTGCCAGCAGTCTCCTGGGGGGCTATAATTCACCCCTCCACTTT | CASSLLGGYNSPLHF
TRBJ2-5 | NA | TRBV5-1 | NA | TGCGCCAGCAGCTTGGTCCCAAACCAAGAGACCCAGTACTTC | CASSLVPNQETQYF
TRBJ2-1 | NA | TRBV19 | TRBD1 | TGTGCCAGTAGTATCGCCGGGACAGGGGGTGAGCAGTTCTTC | CASSIAGTGGEQFF
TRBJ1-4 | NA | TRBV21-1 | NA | TGTGCCCCCAAGCAAGGGGGAGGGGGAGAAAAACTGTTTTTT | CAPKQGGGGEKLFF
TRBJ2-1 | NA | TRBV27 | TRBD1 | TGTGCCAGCAGCCTTGGTTGGGGACAGGCCAACTACAATGAGCAGTTCTTC | CASSLGWGQANYNEQFF
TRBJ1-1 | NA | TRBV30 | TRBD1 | TGTGCCTGGAGTCAGGGACAGGCGAACACTGAAGCTTTCTTT | CAWSQGQANTEAFF
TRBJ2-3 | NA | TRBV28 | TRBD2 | TGTGCCAGCAGTTTGGGGACTAGCGGAAGAAGCACAGATACGCAGTATTTT | CASSLGTSGRSTDTQYF
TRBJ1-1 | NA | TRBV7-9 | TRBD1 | TGTGCCAGCAGCCGCGCGCGGGGGACAGGGGGTCCTGAAGCTTTCTTT | CASSRARGTGGPEAFF
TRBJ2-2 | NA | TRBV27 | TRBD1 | TGTGCCAGCAGTTTAACAGGGGGCTCGGGCGGGGAGCTGTTTTTT | CASSLTGGSGGELFF
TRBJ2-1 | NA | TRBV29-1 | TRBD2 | TGCAGCGTTCACCCGGGAGGGTATGAGCAGTTCTTC | CSVHPGGYEQFF
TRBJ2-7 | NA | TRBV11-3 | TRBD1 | TGTGCCAGCAGACGACAGGGGTACGAGCAGTACTTC | CASRRQGYEQYF
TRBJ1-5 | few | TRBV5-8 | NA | TGTGCCAGCAGCTTGGGAGAGGCGGGGGCTGGTCAGCCCCAGCATTTT | CASSLGEAGAGQPQHF
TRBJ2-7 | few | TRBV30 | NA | TGTGCCATGGACAAACTCTACGAGCAGTACTTC | CAMDKLYEQYF
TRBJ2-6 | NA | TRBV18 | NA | TGTGCCAGCTCACAGGGGACTGGAAACTCTGGGGCCAACGTCCTGACTTTC | CASSQGTGNSGANVLTF
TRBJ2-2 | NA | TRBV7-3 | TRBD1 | TGTGCCAGCAGCCGAGCTGTGACAGGGTACGCCGGGGAGCTGTTTTTT | CASSRAVTGYAGELFF
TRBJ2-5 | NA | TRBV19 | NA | TGTGCCAGTAGTATAGGGCAGCAAGAGACCCAGTACTTC | CASSIGQQETQYF
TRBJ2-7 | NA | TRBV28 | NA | TGTGCCAGCGGACATACTATGAACGAGCAGTACTTC | CASGHTMNEQYF
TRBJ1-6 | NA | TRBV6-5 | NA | TGTGCCAGCAGTTACTCGGCAACTAATTCACCCCTCCACTTT | CASSYSATNSPLHF
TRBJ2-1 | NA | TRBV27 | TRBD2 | TGTGCCAGCAGGCGACTAGCGGGAGGGAGGAACAATGAGCAGTTCTTC | CASRRLAGGRNNEQFF
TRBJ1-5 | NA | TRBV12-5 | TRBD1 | TGTGCTAGTGGCCAGGGACAGAGCAATCAGCCCCAGCATTTT | CASGQGQSNQPQHF
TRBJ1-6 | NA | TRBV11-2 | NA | TGTGCCAGCAGCACTTTCTTAAGTACCTATAATTCACCCCTCCACTTT | CASSTFLSTYNSPLHF
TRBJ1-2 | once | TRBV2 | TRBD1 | TGTGCCAGCAGGCCGGGACAGAACTATGGCTACACCTTC | CASRPGQNYGYTF
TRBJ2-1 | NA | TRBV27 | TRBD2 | TGTGCCAGCAGTTTCTCAGCGGCGGGAGGGCCAGGGAATGAGCAGTTCTTC | CASSFSAAGGPGNEQFF
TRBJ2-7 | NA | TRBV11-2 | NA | TGTGCCAGCAGCTTAGGGCGGGCGACCTACGAGCAGTACTTC | CASSLGRATYEQYF
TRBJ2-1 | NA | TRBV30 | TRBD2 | TGTGCCTGGAGTCAACTAATAATGACTAGCGGGAGTGAGCAGTTCTTC | CAWSQLIMTSGSEQFF
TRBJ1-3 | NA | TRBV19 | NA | TGTGCCAGTAGAGTTAGCCACTCTGGAAACACCATATATTTT | CASRVSHSGNTIYF
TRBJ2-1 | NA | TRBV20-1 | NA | TGCAGTGCTAGTGGGACTCCATCCTACAATGAGCAGTTCTTC | CSASGTPSYNEQFF
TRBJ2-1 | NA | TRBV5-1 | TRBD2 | TGCGCCAGCAGCTTGCGTAGCGGGAATATCTACAATGAGCAGTTCTTC | CASSLRSGNIYNEQFF
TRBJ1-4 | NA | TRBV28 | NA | TGTGCCAGCAGTAGACCTGAACAGGGTAGGGTCGAAAAACTGTTTTTT | CASSRPEQGRVEKLFF
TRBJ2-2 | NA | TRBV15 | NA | TGTGCCACCAGCAGGAGCCGGGACAGGGTGGCTAGCGGGATTACCGGGGAGCTGTTTTTT | CATSRSRDRVASGITGELFF
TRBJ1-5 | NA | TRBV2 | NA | TGTGCCAGCAGTGGAGGCCATAATCAGCCCCAGCATTTT | CASSGGHNQPQHF
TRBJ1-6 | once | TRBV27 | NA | TGTGCCAGCAGTCTCTATTGGACAGCCTATAATTCACCCCTCCACTTT | CASSLYWTAYNSPLHF
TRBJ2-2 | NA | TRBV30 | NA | TGTGCCTGGAGCCTCCGGACATTATCATACACCGGGGAGCTGTTTTTT | CAWSLRTLSYTGELFF
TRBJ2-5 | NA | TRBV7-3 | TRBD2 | TGTGCCAGCAGACCAAACCCTAGCGGGAGGGCCCGAGAGACCCAGTACTTC | CASRPNPSGRARETQYF
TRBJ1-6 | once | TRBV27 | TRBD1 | TGTGCCAGCACCCTCAGGACAGGGCAGACACCCCTCCACTTT | CASTLRTGQTPLHF
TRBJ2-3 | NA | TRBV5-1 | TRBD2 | TGCGCCAGCAAAATTAGCGGGAGGGCCTCAGATACGCAGTATTTT | CASKISGRASDTQYF
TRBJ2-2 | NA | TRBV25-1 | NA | TGTGCCAGCAGTGGGGGCACTGGGGAGCTGTTTTTT | CASSGGTGELFF
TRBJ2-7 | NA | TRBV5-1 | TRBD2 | TGCGCCAGTCGTAGCGGGACACTCTACGAGCAGTACTTC | CASRSGTLYEQYF
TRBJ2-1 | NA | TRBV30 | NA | TGTGCCTGGAGGATGGACAAACCCAACAATGAGCAGTTCTTC | CAWRMDKPNNEQFF
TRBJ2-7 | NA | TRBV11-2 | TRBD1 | TGTGCCAGCAGCTTAGCCGGGACAGGCTCCTACGAGCAGTACTTC | CASSLAGTGSYEQYF
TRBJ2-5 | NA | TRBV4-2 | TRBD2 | TGTGCCAGCAGCCCGAGCGCTAGCGGGGGACAAGAGACCCAGTACTTC | CASSPSASGGQETQYF
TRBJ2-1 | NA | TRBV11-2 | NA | TGTGCCAGCAGCTTAGAAGCGTTATCCTACAATGAGCAGTTCTTC | CASSLEALSYNEQFF
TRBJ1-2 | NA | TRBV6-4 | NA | TGTGCCAGCAGTGAGGGAGAAAACTATGGCTACACCTTC | CASSEGENYGYTF
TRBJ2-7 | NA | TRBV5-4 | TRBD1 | TGTGCCAGCAGCCTGGACAGGGACTACGAGCAGTACTTC | CASSLDRDYEQYF